This T cell receptor (beta chain) originates from a study of graft-versus-host responses after intestinal transplantation. About the study: In this cohort, recipients had multivisceral, liver-intestinal, or isolated intestinal transplants. Every recipient had anti-thymocyte globulin induction and around 3 years of tacrolimus plus steroids.

Regarding the study as a whole: The marrow of recipients harbored GvH clones, and ileum or blood showed some of them first. Early post-transplant HvG declines were associated with peak circulating GvH clone levels.

Some clones are missing from TCRdb's copy, which holds only in-frame ones; the method was immunoSEQ multiplex PCR. The sample consists of around 88,000 clones, 80% to 95% of them appearing once. Concerning this clone itself: No antigen is known for it.

The material sequenced was unstimulated CD8+ T cells sorted from spleen or lymph node cells, taken before transplant. The receptor was isolated from a human donor who was the organ donor for an intestinal transplant.

For the CDR3, the DNA is TGTGCCTGGGCCCCGGGACCGCCGACCGGCGAGCAGTACTTC. Its translation: CAWAPGPPTGEQYF. This chain joins TRBV30 and TRBJ2-7, with D perhaps given as TRBD1 or TRBD2 (5 bases each). The CDR3 sequence is 14 residues long. In germline, CDR1 is GTSNPN, CDR2 SVGIG (reference sequence). V was shortened by 5 bases and J by 6 bases, with 20 bases between the two germline ends.